Presented here are 21 T cell receptor beta chains from one specimen sequenced in a study of T-cell reconstitution after alpha-beta-depleted transplantation in children (dated by TCRdb to 2016 to 2018). Library method: PCR. Sequencing was carried out with an Illumina HiSeq 2500. Molecular barcoding was employed in the preparation of TCR libraries, with unique molecular identifiers being used to normalize TCRbeta repertoire quantification. TCRdb took the public reads, trimmed them with fastp at Q25, ran MiXCR for clone calling and kept in-frame beta chains. Each CDR3 protein appears once, grouped with its most common genes and DNA. The sample table contains 350,000 to 450,000 distinct CDR3 sequences; only one count was recorded for roughly 13% of them. Of the sample, around 4% falls within the top ten clones. This material consisted of PBMCs, taken from the stem cell graft. The receptors were sampled from a human donor who donated a stem cell graft to a child with Fanconi anemia.

This clonotype appeared many times. The CDR3 coding sequence is TGTGCCAGCAGTTTAGGAAGTTCCCCGGATACGCAGTATTTT. This translates into CASSLGSSPDTQYF. This chain joins TRBV12-3 or TRBV12-4 and TRBJ2-3; unclear D gene. V was cut by 1 base and J by 6 bases, with 11 bases left in between. The CDR3 has 14 residues.

This sequence joins TRBV4-1 and TRBJ2-2, with 8 bases aligning to TRBD1. After removal of 5 bases from V and 1 base from J, the junction contained 3 bases not matched to a gene. Germline loops: CDR1 MGHRA, CDR2 YSYEKL. The CDR3 loop spans 15 amino acids. The CDR3, as DNA: TGCGCCAGCAGCTCGGACAGGGTGAACACCGGGGAGCTGTTTTTT. Protein product: CASSSDRVNTGELFF.

This clonotype was observed a handful of times. The chain uses TRBV18 and TRBJ1-1; D may be TRBD1 (5 bases). The CDR3 is made up of 14 amino acids. The germline gives CDR1 KGHSH, CDR2 LQKENI. Trimming removed 3 bases at V and 4 bases at J, with 12 bases between. CDR3 coding DNA: TGTGCCAGCTCACCTCCAACAGGACCCACTGAAGCTTTCTTT. Amino acid sequence: CASSPPTGPTEAFF.

This clonotype appeared a few times. The V and J genes are TRBV7-2 and TRBJ2-6; the D is unclear. Germline CDR1 is SGHTA and CDR2 is FQGNSA. The germline V and J ends were trimmed by 5 bases and 0 bases, with 11 bases remaining between them. CDR3 length: 16 amino acids. The CDR3 DNA sequence: TGTGCCAGCAGCCCCCGCCGGGCCTCTGGGGCCAACGTCCTGACTTTC. The encoded protein is CASSPRRASGANVLTF.

The V gene is TRBV20-1, the J gene TRBJ1-6; TRBD1 aligns across 8 bases. This CDR3 contains 14 residues. From germline, CDR1 is DFQATT and CDR2 SNEGSKA (reference sequence). V gave up 5 bases and J gave up 8 bases; unmatched junction bases: 8. CDR3 bases: TGCAGTGCTTTTTGGGACAGGTCATATTCACCCCTCCACTTT. The encoded protein is CSAFWDRSYSPLHF.

The J gene is TRBJ2-5, the V gene TRBV7-2, with a tentative D call TRBD1 (5 bases). V lost 3 bases to trimming and J lost 2 bases, with 10 bases between them. Germline values: CDR1 SGHTA, CDR2 FQGNSA. This CDR3 is built from 14 residues. The CDR3 DNA reads as TGTGCCAGCAGCTTGAGACAGACTCAAGAGACCCAGTACTTC. Its translation: CASSLRQTQETQYF.

The DNA of the CDR3 is TGTGCCAGCATTAGGGTACAGGGGAGTGAAGCTTTCTTT. It codes for CASIRVQGSEAFF. V gene TRBV6-2 or TRBV6-3 combines with J gene TRBJ1-1; 7 bases align to TRBD1. The CDR3 has 13 residues. V shed 7 bases, J shed 7 bases, and the junction held 9 bases outside the gene matches. Looked up from germline, CDR1 is MNHEY and CDR2 is SVGEGT.

The rearrangement uses TRBV6-4 and TRBJ2-3; D perhaps matches TRBD2 (6 bases). The CDR3 covers 15 residues. In germline, CDR1 is MRHNA, CDR2 SNTAGT. Deletions cut 6 bases from V and 7 bases from J, with 20 bases between. CDR3 sequence: CASSANGGPGNTQYF. CDR3 sequence (DNA): TGTGCCAGCAGCGCCAACGGGGGTCCCGGTAATACGCAGTATTTT.

The chain is built from TRBV29-1 and TRBJ2-1; no firm D call. This CDR3 spans 13 amino acids. Germline V lookup: CDR1 SQVTM, CDR2 ANQGSEA. Trimming took off 6 bases at V and 2 bases at J, with 11 bases between the two ends. The CDR3 spells CSVRQTTYNEQFF. Written as DNA, the CDR3 is TGCAGCGTGAGGCAGACAACCTACAATGAGCAGTTCTTC.

Only a few counts were recorded for this clonotype. J is TRBJ2-5 and V is TRBV30; D unresolved. Germline lookup yields CDR1 GTSNPN and CDR2 SVGIG (reference sequence). There are 11 residues in the CDR3. The V gene lost 4 bases and the J gene lost 5 bases, with 8 bases spanning the gap. CDR3 region: CAWNNLETQYF. CDR3 bases: TGTGCCTGGAATAATTTGGAGACCCAGTACTTC.

There are many counts of this clonotype. The junction and the germline gene differ at one end; a read error may be behind it. This sequence joins TRBV7-6 and TRBJ2-1, with D perhaps TRBD1 (5 bases). The CDR3 is 12 residues long. In germline, CDR1 is SGHVS, CDR2 FNYEAQ. CDR3 loop: CASSLTDNEQFF. DNA for the CDR3: TGCGCCAGCAGCCTGACAGACAATGAGCAGTTCTTC.

The CDR3 region is CASTSQPYFTDTQYF. The CDR3 nucleotides are TGCGCCAGCACTTCACAGCCTTACTTCACAGATACGCAGTATTTT. V and J are TRBV5-1 and TRBJ2-3; no definite D call. With 6 bases removed from V and 2 bases from J, the gap between germline ends came to 16 bases. The CDR3 loop spans 15 amino acids. Per the germline V gene, CDR1 is SGHRS and CDR2 is YFSETQ.

There are many counts of this clonotype. This chain joins TRBV28 and TRBJ1-1, with no clear D. V was pared by 4 bases and J by 5 bases, with 5 bases between. Germline CDR1 MDHEN, CDR2 SYDVKM. The CDR3 is 11 amino acids. The CDR3 loop is CASSSHTEAFF. The CDR3, as DNA: TGTGCCAGCAGTTCGCATACTGAAGCTTTCTTT.

The rearrangement links TRBV7-9 to TRBJ1-2, with TRBD1 matching 8 bases. V shed 5 bases, J shed 6 bases, and the junction held 8 bases outside the gene matches. CDR1 and CDR2 from the germline V gene are SEHNR and FQNEAQ (reference sequence). The CDR3 extends over 14 amino acids. This CDR3 reads CASSPPDRADGYTF. The CDR3 coding sequence is TGTGCCAGCAGCCCTCCGGACAGGGCTGATGGCTACACCTTC.

This clonotype showed up many times. This sequence joins TRBV4-3 and TRBJ2-6; possible D gene TRBD2, 5 bases. Trimming shortened V by 0 bases and J by 4 bases, and 19 bases separated the two germline ends. This CDR3 has 19 residues. Germline V lookup: CDR1 LGHNA, CDR2 YSLEER. The CDR3 spells CASSQDMWETDNGANVLTF. CDR3 coding DNA: TGCGCCAGCAGCCAAGATATGTGGGAGACGGATAACGGGGCCAACGTCCTGACTTTC.

This clonotype was counted at least ten times. The CDR3 is CASSLRGGTGALNTEAFF. The CDR3 coding sequence is TGTGCCAGCAGCCTACGGGGCGGGACAGGCGCCTTGAACACTGAAGCTTTCTTT. The chain combines TRBV11-3 with TRBJ1-1; 8 bases align to TRBD1. Losses at the gene ends were 5 bases for V and 0 bases for J; bases not matched to a gene: 14. The CDR3 has 18 residues. Germline V gene data show CDR1 as SGHNT and CDR2 as YENEEA.

This clonotype occurred many times. The chain carries TRBV5-6 and TRBJ1-1, with D perhaps TRBD1 (6 bases). This CDR3 region has 14 residues. The germline V gene encodes CDR1 SGHDT and CDR2 YYEEEE. Trimming left V 1 base short and J 4 bases short, with 11 bases between. The CDR3 loop is CASSLFQGSTEAFF. The CDR3 DNA follows: TGTGCCAGCAGCTTGTTCCAGGGGAGCACTGAAGCTTTCTTT.

The chain carries TRBV6-5 and TRBJ1-6; possible D gene TRBD1, 5 bases. Germline CDR1 reads MNHEY; CDR2 reads SVGAGI. This CDR3 has 12 residues. Trimming cost V 5 bases and J 7 bases, with 6 bases left between them. The CDR3 is CASSRGNSPLHF. The CDR3 bases are TGTGCCAGCAGTCGGGGGAATTCACCCCTCCACTTT.

V usage is TRBV6-6 and J usage is TRBJ1-2; a possible D gene is TRBD1 (5 bases). Per germline, CDR1 MNHNY and CDR2 SVGAGI (reference sequence). V shed 2 bases and J shed 8 bases, with 12 bases lying between them. CDR3 length: 13 amino acids. Here the CDR3 DNA reads TGTGCCAGCAGTTACCCGCAGGGTGGAGGCTACACCTTC. Translated, it gives CASSYPQGGGYTF.

This clonotype showed up just a few times. The chain couples TRBV20-1 to TRBJ2-5; 14 bases align to TRBD2. This CDR3 has 15 residues. Germline CDR1 reads DFQATT; CDR2 reads SNEGSKA (reference sequence). The ends lost 3 bases at V and 5 bases at J; junction bases unmatched: 5. CDR3 sequence (DNA): TGCAGTGCTAGTAGACTAGCGGGGGGGTCCGAGACCCAGTACTTC. The encoded protein is CSASRLAGGSETQYF.

The chain is built from TRBV6-1 and TRBJ1-2; TRBD1 might be the D (5 bases). The CDR3 covers 13 residues. In germline, CDR1 is MNHNS, CDR2 SASEGT. Trimming stripped 3 bases from V and 8 bases from J, with 13 bases between. The chain's CDR3 is CASSDRRRGGYTF. Written as DNA, the CDR3 is TGTGCCAGCAGTGACAGGCGGCGGGGGGGCTACACCTTC.